A single T cell receptor (beta chain) is shown here with its context. Here immunoSEQ multiplex PCR was the method, and the copy in TCRdb shows in-frame clones only, minus some. The table lists 250,000 to 400,000 clones, approximately 88% of them singletons, with 1.5% to 2% in the top ten. Trimming removed 2 bases from V and 5 bases from J, with 18 bases in between. Germline loops: CDR1 MGHRA, CDR2 YSYEKL. This CDR3 region has 16 residues. The data stem from a study of blood T cell repertoires in COVID-19. Across the whole study: Samples came from the United States, Italy and Spain, spanning acute and convalescent COVID-19. T cells, B-cell-depleted T cells, or PBMCs provided the cDNA or gDNA that served as material.

Seattle cases were enrolled at active infection and followed longitudinally. Sequencing was done on a sample of peripheral blood. The clonotype was recovered from a woman in her 30s with COVID-19, enrolled during active disease. This chain connects TRBV4-1 to TRBJ2-5; TRBD2 is a possible D gene (6 bases). The CDR3 is CASSQTPGGVGETQYF. The CDR3 DNA reads TGCGCCAGCAGCCAAACCCCAGGAGGGGTTGGGGAGACCCAGTACTTC.